This TCR beta chain is from a study of T cell responses to AZD1222 COVID-19 vaccine. Study findings and constraints: Clonal diversity was possibly underestimated; the donors were predominantly white British and more often female.

V lost 5 bases, J lost 8 bases, and 21 bases lay in between. Germline V lookup: CDR1 SGHNT, CDR2 YENEEA. The CDR3 has 15 residues. TCRdb's copy holds only in-frame clones and misses some; the assay was immunoSEQ multiplex PCR. This repertoire shows 130,000 to 150,000 clones, 88% found once; its top ten account for about 5.4%. On this clone: Its antigen is as yet unknown.

The material sequenced was peripheral blood, taken 28 days after the second dose of the MenACWY control vaccine. The chain recombines TRBV11-3 with TRBJ1-2, with D possibly being TRBD1 (6 bases). The source of this sequence is an adult who received the MenACWY meningococcal vaccine as a control. CDR3 coding DNA: TGTGCCAGCAGCCTATACAGGGCTCCGGAGGTGGGCTACACCTTC. Translating it yields CASSLYRAPEVGYTF.